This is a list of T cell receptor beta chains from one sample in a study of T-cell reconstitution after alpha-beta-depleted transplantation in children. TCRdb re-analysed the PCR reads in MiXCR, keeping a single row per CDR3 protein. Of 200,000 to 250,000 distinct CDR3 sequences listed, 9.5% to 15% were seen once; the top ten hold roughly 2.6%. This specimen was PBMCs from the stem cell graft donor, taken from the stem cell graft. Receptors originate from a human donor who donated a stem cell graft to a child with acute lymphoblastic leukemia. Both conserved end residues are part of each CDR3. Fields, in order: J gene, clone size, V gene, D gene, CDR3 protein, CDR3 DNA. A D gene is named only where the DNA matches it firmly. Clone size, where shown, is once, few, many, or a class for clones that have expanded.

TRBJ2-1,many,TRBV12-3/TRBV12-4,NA,CASSLLPLRRDYNEQFF,TGTGCCAGCAGTTTACTTCCCCTTAGGCGGGACTACAATGAGCAGTTCTTC
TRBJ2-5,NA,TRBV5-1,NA,CASSLSWGGAYQETQYF,TGCGCCAGCAGCTTGTCTTGGGGGGGGGCGTACCAAGAGACCCAGTACTTC
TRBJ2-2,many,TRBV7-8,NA,CASSLRRENTGELFF,TGTGCCAGCAGCTTACGGCGGGAGAACACCGGGGAGCTGTTTTTT
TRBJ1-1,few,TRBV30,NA,CAWSRPGTEAFF,TGTGCCTGGAGTCGTCCGGGGACTGAAGCTTTCTTT
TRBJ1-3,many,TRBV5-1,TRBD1,CASSHRQGLGGNTIYF,TGCGCCAGCAGCCACCGACAGGGCCTAGGAGGAAACACCATATATTTT
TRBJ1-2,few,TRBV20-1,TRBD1,CSATQGTGYTF,TGCAGTGCTACACAGGGGACCGGCTACACCTTC
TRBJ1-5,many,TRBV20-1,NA,CSASRPAAGGGRAQPQHF,TGCAGTGCTAGTCGTCCCGCCGCCGGGGGGGGTCGGGCTCAGCCCCAGCATTTT
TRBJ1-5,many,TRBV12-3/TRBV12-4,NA,CASSLGQRSNQPQHF,TGTGCCAGCAGTTTGGGTCAGCGTAGCAATCAGCCCCAGCATTTT
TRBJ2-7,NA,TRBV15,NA,CATSRGEDPAYEQYF,TGTGCCACCAGCAGAGGAGAGGACCCAGCCTACGAGCAGTACTTC
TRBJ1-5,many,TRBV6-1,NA,CASSEVLGGNQPQHF,TGTGCCAGCAGTGAAGTGCTAGGGGGGAATCAGCCCCAGCATTTT
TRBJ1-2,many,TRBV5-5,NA,CASSQRNWGFDGYTF,TGTGCCAGCAGCCAGAGGAATTGGGGTTTCGATGGCTACACCTTC
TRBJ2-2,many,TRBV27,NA,CASRQEGTGELFF,TGTGCCAGCAGACAAGAAGGCACCGGGGAGCTGTTTTTT
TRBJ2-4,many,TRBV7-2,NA,CASSFGGSKNIQYF,TGTGCCAGCAGTTTCGGGGGTTCCAAAAACATTCAGTACTTC
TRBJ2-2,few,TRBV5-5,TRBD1,CASSFFGTGKNTGELFF,TGTGCCAGCAGCTTCTTTGGGACAGGGAAGAACACCGGGGAGCTGTTTTTT
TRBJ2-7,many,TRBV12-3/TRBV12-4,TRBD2,CASSLRGGLAGIEQYF,TGTGCCAGCAGTTTACGTGGCGGTCTAGCGGGGATCGAGCAGTACTTC
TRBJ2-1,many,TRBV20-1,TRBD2,CSGGLGGEQFF,TGCAGTGGGGGACTAGGTGGTGAGCAGTTCTTC
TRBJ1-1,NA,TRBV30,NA,CASTLIKGRANTEAFF,TGTGCCTCCACCTTAATAAAAGGCAGGGCGAACACTGAAGCTTTCTTT
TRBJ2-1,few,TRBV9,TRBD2,CASSEGGTGTSGGDEQFF,TGTGCCAGCAGCGAGGGGGGAACCGGGACTAGCGGGGGGGATGAGCAGTTCTTC
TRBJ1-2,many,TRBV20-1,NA,CSSRTGIKGGYTF,TGCAGCTCGAGGACGGGGATTAAGGGTGGCTACACCTTC
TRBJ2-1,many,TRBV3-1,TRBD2,CASSFTSGDNEQFF,TGTGCCAGCAGTTTCACTAGCGGGGACAATGAGCAGTTCTTC
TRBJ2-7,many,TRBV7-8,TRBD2,CASSSMGGVDEQYF,TGTGCCAGCAGCAGTATGGGGGGGGTCGACGAGCAGTACTTC
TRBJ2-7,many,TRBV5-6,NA,CASSSGLKAYEQYF,TGTGCCAGCAGCTCTGGACTGAAAGCCTACGAGCAGTACTTC
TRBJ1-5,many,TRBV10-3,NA,CAISDVNQPQHF,TGTGCCATCAGTGACGTCAATCAGCCCCAGCATTTT
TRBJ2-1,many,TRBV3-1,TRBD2,CASSHSGNNEQFF,TGTGCCAGCAGCCATAGCGGGAACAATGAGCAGTTCTTC
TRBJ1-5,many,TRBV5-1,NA,CASSLLSNQPQHF,TGCGCCAGCAGCTTGCTTAGCAATCAGCCCCAGCATTTT
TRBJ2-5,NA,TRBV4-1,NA,CASSQDLSTGQETQYF,TGCGCCAGCAGCCAAGATCTTAGTACAGGGCAGGAGACCCAGTACTTC
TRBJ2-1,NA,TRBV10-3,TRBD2,CAISEGGGNEQFF,TGTGCCATCAGTGAGGGGGGGGGCAATGAGCAGTTCTTC
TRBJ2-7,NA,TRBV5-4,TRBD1,CASSSSTGGNEQYF,TGTGCCAGCAGCTCCTCGACAGGGGGGAACGAGCAGTACTTC
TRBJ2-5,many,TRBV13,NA,CASSLSQFQETQYF,TGTGCCAGCAGCTTAAGTCAGTTCCAAGAGACCCAGTACTTC
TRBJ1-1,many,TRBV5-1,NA,CASSLAGALNTEAFF,TGCGCCAGCAGCTTGGCCGGGGCCTTGAACACTGAAGCTTTCTTT
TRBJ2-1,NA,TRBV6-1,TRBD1,CASSTGGERAEQFF,TGTGCCAGCAGTACAGGGGGCGAAAGGGCTGAGCAGTTCTTC
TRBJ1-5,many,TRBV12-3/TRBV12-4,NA,CASSSPNQPQHF,TGTGCCAGCAGTTCCCCTAACCAGCCCCAGCATTTT
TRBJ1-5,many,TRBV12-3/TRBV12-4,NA,CASSLGGSSNQPQHF,TGTGCCAGCAGTTTGGGGGGGTCTAGCAATCAGCCCCAGCATTTT
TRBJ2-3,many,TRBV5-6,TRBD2,CASSRYLAGDTDTQYF,TGTGCCAGCAGCCGATATCTAGCGGGAGACACAGATACGCAGTATTTT
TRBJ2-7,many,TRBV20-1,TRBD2,CSAWGSGRSPYEQYF,TGCAGTGCCTGGGGGAGCGGGAGGAGTCCCTACGAGCAGTACTTC
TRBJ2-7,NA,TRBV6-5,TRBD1,CASSYSGTGDPSYEQYF,TGTGCCAGCAGTTATAGCGGGACAGGGGACCCCTCCTACGAGCAGTACTTC
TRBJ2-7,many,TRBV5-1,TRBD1,CASSLLTGTGTYEQYF,TGCGCCAGCAGCTTGCTCACCGGGACAGGGACCTACGAGCAGTACTTC
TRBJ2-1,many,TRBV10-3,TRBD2,CAIRLAGLGEQFF,TGTGCCATCAGACTAGCGGGACTGGGTGAGCAGTTCTTC
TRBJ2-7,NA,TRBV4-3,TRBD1,CASSQDLYDRGGEQYF,TGCGCCAGCAGCCAAGATTTATACGACAGGGGGGGCGAGCAGTACTTC
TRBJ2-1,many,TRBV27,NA,CASSLWARSSYNEQFF,TGTGCCAGCAGTTTATGGGCCAGAAGCTCCTACAATGAGCAGTTCTTC
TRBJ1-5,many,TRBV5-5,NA,CASNPGDARQPQHF,TGTGCCAGCAACCCTGGGGACGCTCGTCAGCCCCAGCATTTT
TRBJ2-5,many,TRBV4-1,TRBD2,CASSQELSGTGETQYF,TGCGCCAGCAGCCAAGAGCTTAGCGGGACGGGGGAGACCCAGTACTTC
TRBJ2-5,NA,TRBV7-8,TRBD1,CARSLGGQGLETQYF,TGTGCCAGGAGCTTAGGCGGACAGGGGCTGGAGACCCAGTACTTC
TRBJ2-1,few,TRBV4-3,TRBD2,CASSQESEHSGADGVEQFF,TGCGCCAGCAGCCAAGAGAGCGAACATAGCGGGGCGGATGGCGTTGAGCAGTTCTTC